This T cell receptor (beta chain) stems from a study of shared clonotypes between healthy human individuals (dated by TCRdb to the early 2020s). Background on the whole study: The cohort included three men and a couple of women between 18 and 49 years of age. For each donor, three plates each were used for CD4 naive and CD4 memory, two plates were used for CD8 naive, and one plate was used for CD8 memory. To estimate repertoire size and how much clonotype sharing occurs between individuals, the study deeply sequenced the blood TCR repertoires of roughly 5 healthy adults. To increase sequencing depth and limit assay-specific biases, TCR repertoire library preparation and sequencing were carried out by different laboratories using diverse techniques. Each donor's leukapheresis produced roughly between roughly 0.9 and 8.9 billion PBMCs. Study-level results and caveats: Sampling was restricted to blood, and TCR repertoires in tissue are likely to differ from TCR repertoires in blood. Because the study included a small number of donors, the genetic and exposure-history diversity represented was limited. Pairwise subsampling indicated that sequencing depth was expected to affect the degree of clonotype sharing among donors. Estimated clonotype richness was generally larger for naive than for memory subsets. Even with the large sequencing depth, rarefaction of the sorted-subset datasets indicated that sequencing was incomplete. Compared with non-shared clonotypes, the clonotypes found in all four sorted-subset donors had higher generation probabilities. Across a handful of donors, about 5.2% of naive CD4, around 3.5% of naive CD8, under 2.5% of memory CD4, and about 0.4% of memory CD8 clonotypes were shared.

Remarks on this clone: Its recognized antigen is unknown. There are no base qualities to consult, and no much larger clone falls within one base.

Using the deep immunoSEQ assay, multiplex PCR amplified TCR CDR3 regions from genomic DNA. For each cell subset, the extracted genomic DNA was distributed evenly across all wells of several immunoSEQ 96-well plates, and each plate served as one replicate. For sorted subsets, each replicate PCR was loaded with roughly 190 ng genomic DNA, equivalent to about 33,000 T cell genomes. Purified libraries were measured with a Qubit 3.0 fluorometer, size-checked on a Bioanalyzer 2100, and measured again with the KAPA Library Quantification kit. Every immunoSEQ 96-well plate was sequenced on a separate single-read 150-cycle Illumina NextSeq 550 flow cell. Per the original workflow: Because the immunoSEQ output included only junctional sequences and no quality scores, the filtering could not be the same as the filtering used for full-length reads. To assign V/J genes and CDR3, sequences were annotated using PyIR, a Python wrapper for IgBLAST v1.9, with IMGT germline references. Reads with weak V/J assignments (E-value above 1e-6), missing CDR3, stop codons, out-of-frame junctions, or ambiguous translated residues were removed. A V3J clonotype was defined by an identical inferred V gene, J gene, and CDR3 amino acid sequence. The percentage overlap between two repertoires was calculated by dividing the number of shared unique clonotypes by the size of the smaller repertoire. Richness of each repertoire was evaluated using RTK rarefaction, the Chao1 estimator, and Recon v2.1 estimates of unobserved clonotypes. Generation probabilities were computed with OLGA for all TCRbeta clonotypes obtained by the gDNA method from four donors. As stored in TCRdb, this immuneACCESS dataset retains in-frame rearrangements with V and J assigned. A fraction of the clones does not appear; measured against another copy, unresolved V genes explain less than half of the discrepancy, and the remainder lacks a known reason. The V and J calls and clone size were taken over from that table, and D and trimming were inferred from the DNA. The table for this sample lists millions of clones; about 92% of them were counted only once. Around 1.7% of the sample is taken by the ten largest.

For the CD8 naive samples, CD45RO-negative cells were positively selected for CCR7, yielding a CD45RA+CCR7+ population from which TemRA cells were excluded. The donors were healthy, HIV-negative adults who had no recently reported acute infections or vaccinations. Every donor was a Caucasian adult residing in Nashville, Tennessee, USA. After blood collection by leukapheresis, PBMCs were isolated using Ficoll-Histopaque density gradient centrifugation and then cryopreserved in the vapor phase of liquid nitrogen. Analytical flow cytometry was used to check the purity and quantity of every magnetically sorted T cell population. Genomic DNA was isolated from each sorted fraction and quantified by UV absorbance on a Nanodrop 2000c. In the germline V gene, CDR1 corresponds to SNHLY and CDR2 to FYNNEI. There are 17 amino acids in the CDR3, from cysteine to phenylalanine inclusive. Only the CDR3 portion is preserved as DNA: 51 bases, with reading frame beginning at the first base. At the junction V is shortened by 0 bases and J by 5 bases, with 19 bases in between.

Sequenced input: naive CD8+ T cells from PBMCs. The label giving this sample's cell subset or site can be read as: CD45RA+CCR7+. This TCR was recovered from a man aged 18 to 30 in good health. Some clones in this sample may be carry-over from other donors' samples. The chain is made from TRBV2 and TRBJ2-5, with no D gene named confidently. CDR3 sequence: CASSEALSSTVRETQYF. The DNA sequence is TGTGCCAGCAGTGAAGCGCTTTCTTCTACGGTGAGGGAGACCCAGTACTTC.